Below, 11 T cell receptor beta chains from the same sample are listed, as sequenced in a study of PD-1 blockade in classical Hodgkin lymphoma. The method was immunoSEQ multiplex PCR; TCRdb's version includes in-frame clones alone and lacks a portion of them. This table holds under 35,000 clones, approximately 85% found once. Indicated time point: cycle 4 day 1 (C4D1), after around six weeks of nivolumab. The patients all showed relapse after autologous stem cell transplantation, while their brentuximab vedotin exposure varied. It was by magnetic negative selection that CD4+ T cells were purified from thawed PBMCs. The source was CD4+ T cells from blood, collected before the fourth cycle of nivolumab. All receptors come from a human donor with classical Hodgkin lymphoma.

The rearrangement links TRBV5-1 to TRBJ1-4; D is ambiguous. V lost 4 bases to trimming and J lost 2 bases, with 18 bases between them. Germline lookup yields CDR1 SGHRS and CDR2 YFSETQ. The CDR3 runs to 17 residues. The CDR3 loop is CASSRRPITGTNEKLFF. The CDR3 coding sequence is TGCGCCAGCAGCCGGCGGCCAATCACGGGGACTAATGAAAAACTGTTTTTT.

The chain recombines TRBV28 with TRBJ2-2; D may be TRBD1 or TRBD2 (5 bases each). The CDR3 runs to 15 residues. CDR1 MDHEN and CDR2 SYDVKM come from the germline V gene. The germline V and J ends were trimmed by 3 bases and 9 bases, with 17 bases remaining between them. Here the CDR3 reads CASSFSGTRHRELFF. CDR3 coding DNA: TGTGCCAGCAGTTTTTCCGGGACCCGACACCGGGAGCTGTTTTTT. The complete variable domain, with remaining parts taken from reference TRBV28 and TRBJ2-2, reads DVKVTQSSRYLVKRTGEKVFLECVQDMDHENMFWYRQDPGLGLRLIYFSYDVKMKEKGDIPEGYSVSREKKERFSLILESASTNQTSMYLCASSFSGTRHRELFFGEGSRLTVL.

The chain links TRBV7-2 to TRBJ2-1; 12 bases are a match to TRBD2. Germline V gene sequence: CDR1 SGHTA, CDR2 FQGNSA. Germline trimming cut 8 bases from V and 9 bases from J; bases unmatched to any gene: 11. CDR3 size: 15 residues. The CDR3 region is CASGGLAGARGEQFF. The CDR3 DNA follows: TGTGCCAGCGGGGGACTAGCGGGTGCAAGGGGTGAGCAGTTCTTC. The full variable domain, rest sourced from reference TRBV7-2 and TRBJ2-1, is GAGVSQSPSNKVTEKGKDVELRCDPISGHTALYWYRQSLGQGLEFLIYFQGNSAPDKSGLPSDRFSAERTGGSVSTLTIQRTQQEDSAVYLCASGGLAGARGEQFFGPGTRLTVL.

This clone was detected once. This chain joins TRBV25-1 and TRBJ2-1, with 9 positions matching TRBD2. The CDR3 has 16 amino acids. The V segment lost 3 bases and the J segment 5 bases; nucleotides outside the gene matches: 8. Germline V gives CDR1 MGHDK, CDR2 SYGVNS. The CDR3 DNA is TGTGCCAGCAGTGACATTCTAGCGGGGAAAGACAATGAGCAGTTCTTC. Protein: CASSDILAGKDNEQFF.

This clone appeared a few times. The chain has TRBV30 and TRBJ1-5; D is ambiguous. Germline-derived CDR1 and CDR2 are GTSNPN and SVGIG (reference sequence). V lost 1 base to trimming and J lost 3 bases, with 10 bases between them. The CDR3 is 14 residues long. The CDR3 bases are TGTGCCTGGAGTGAGGACGGAGTCAATCAGCCCCAGCATTTT. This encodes CAWSEDGVNQPQHF.

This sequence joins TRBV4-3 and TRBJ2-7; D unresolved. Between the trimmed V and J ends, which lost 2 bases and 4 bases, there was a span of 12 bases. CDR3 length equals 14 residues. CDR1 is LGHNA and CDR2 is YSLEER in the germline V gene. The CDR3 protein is CASSQWFYGYEQYF. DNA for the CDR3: TGCGCCAGCAGCCAATGGTTTTACGGATACGAGCAGTACTTC.

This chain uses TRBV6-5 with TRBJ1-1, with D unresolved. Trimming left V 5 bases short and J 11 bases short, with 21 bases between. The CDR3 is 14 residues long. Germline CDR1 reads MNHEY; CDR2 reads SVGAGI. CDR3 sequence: CASSTLRGPPVAFF. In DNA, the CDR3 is TGTGCCAGCAGTACCTTGAGAGGGCCCCCCGTGGCTTTCTTT.

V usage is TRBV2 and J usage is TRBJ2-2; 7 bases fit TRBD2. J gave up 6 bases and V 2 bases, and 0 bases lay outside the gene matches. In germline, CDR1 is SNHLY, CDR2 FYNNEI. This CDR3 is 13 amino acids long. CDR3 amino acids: CASSERGAGELFF. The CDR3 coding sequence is TGTGCCAGCAGTGAACGGGGGGCCGGGGAGCTGTTTTTT.

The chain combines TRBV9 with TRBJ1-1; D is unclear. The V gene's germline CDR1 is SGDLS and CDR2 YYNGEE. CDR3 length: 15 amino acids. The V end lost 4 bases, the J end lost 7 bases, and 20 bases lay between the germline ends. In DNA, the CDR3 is TGTGCCAGCAGCCCTCCTCTAGGCCCGACGAGTGAAGCTTTCTTT. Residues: CASSPPLGPTSEAFF.

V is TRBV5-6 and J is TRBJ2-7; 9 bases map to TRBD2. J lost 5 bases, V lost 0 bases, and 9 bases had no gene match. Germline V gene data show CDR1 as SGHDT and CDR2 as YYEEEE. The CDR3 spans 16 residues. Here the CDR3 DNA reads TGTGCCAGCAGCTTGGGGTCTAGCGGGATAAACAACGAGCAGTACTTC. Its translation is CASSLGSSGINNEQYF.

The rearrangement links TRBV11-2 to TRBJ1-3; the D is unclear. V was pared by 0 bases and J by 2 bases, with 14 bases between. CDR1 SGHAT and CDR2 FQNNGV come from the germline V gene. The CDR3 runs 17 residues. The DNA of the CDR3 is TGTGCCAGCAGCTTAGATCATGTCCGAGGACCTGGAAACACCATATATTTT. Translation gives CASSLDHVRGPGNTIYF.